Below are 14 T cell receptor beta chains sequenced from a single sample in a study of blood T cell repertoires in COVID-19. Sequencing used immunoSEQ multiplex PCR; TCRdb keeps in-frame clones, though not all of them. The sample includes some 370,000 clones, 90% of them seen just once. The sample was peripheral blood. The receptors were gathered from a man aged 18 to 35 with active or convalescent COVID-19.

The gene calls are TRBV9 and TRBJ2-7; 11 nucleotides agree with TRBD2. Germline CDR1 is SGDLS and CDR2 is YYNGEE. This CDR3 is built from 16 residues. After removal of 3 bases from V and 2 bases from J, the junction contained 7 bases not matched to a gene. The CDR3 region is CASSALGTSGTYEQYF. The CDR3 DNA follows: TGTGCCAGCAGCGCACTCGGGACTAGCGGAACCTACGAGCAGTACTTC.

The chain employs TRBV7-3 and TRBJ2-5, with TRBD2 as a possible D gene (5 bases). The CDR3 is made up of 20 amino acids. Trimming removed 2 bases at V and 0 bases at J, with 25 bases between. CDR1 is SGHTA and CDR2 is FQGTGA in the germline V gene. As DNA, the CDR3 is TGTGCCAGCAGCTTAGGAGAGTATCAACTGGGCGGGTCCCACCAAGAGACCCAGTACTTC. It translates to CASSLGEYQLGGSHQETQYF.

The V gene is TRBV18, the J gene TRBJ2-2; D might be TRBD2 (5 bases). The CDR3 length is 15 residues. Per germline, CDR1 KGHSH and CDR2 LQKENI. Trimming cost V 1 base and J 2 bases, with 8 bases left between them. CDR3 sequence (DNA): TGTGCCAGCTCACCACATCCGGGAAACACCGGGGAGCTGTTTTTT. The encoded protein is CASSPHPGNTGELFF.

This chain connects TRBV5-1 to TRBJ2-7; 7 positions agree with TRBD2. V was clipped by 4 bases and J by 6 bases; unmatched bases: 1. Looked up from germline, CDR1 is SGHRS and CDR2 is YFSETQ. This CDR3 contains 11 residues. CDR3 nucleotides: TGCGCCAGCAGCGGGGAGGGCGAGCAGTACTTC. Translated, it gives CASSGEGEQYF.

The chain joins TRBV7-8 to TRBJ2-1; TRBD2 matches at 11 bases. CDR3 length: 15 residues. The trim removed 6 bases at V and 5 bases at J, leaving 6 bases unmatched. Per germline, CDR1 SGHVS and CDR2 FQNEAQ. DNA of the CDR3: TGTGCCAGCAGAAAACTAGCGGGGGAAAACAATGAGCAGTTCTTC. This encodes CASRKLAGENNEQFF.

The table lists this clone with a count of one. This sequence joins TRBV6-2 or TRBV6-3 and TRBJ1-3; TRBD1 is a possible D gene (5 bases). Per germline, CDR1 MNHEY and CDR2 SVGEGT. Trimming cost V 0 bases and J 0 bases, with 12 bases left between them. This CDR3 spans 17 amino acids. The CDR3 is CASSYSGAGLSGNTIYF. Written as DNA, the CDR3 is TGTGCCAGCAGTTACTCTGGGGCAGGCCTCTCTGGAAACACCATATATTTT.

The CDR3 DNA follows: TGTGCCAGCAGCTTAAGCACCACTGGTGAGCAGTTCTTC. This sequence encodes CASSLSTTGEQFF. This rearrangement joins TRBV7-3 to TRBJ2-1; D call uncertain. V dropped 1 base and J dropped 9 bases, with 10 bases sitting between them. The CDR3 is 13 amino acids. Germline assignment: CDR1 SGHTA and CDR2 FQGTGA.

The chain carries TRBV27 and TRBJ1-5; D is undetermined. Germline CDR1 and CDR2: MNHEY and SMNVEV (reference sequence). The CDR3 extends over 13 amino acids. Trimming took 5 bases from V and 8 from J, leaving 13 bases between them. As DNA, the CDR3 is TGTGCCAGCAGTCCCCCGGGGTCGAAGCCCCAGCATTTT. The encoded protein is CASSPPGSKPQHF.

V usage is TRBV28 and J usage is TRBJ2-1; D is possibly TRBD2 (6 bases). This CDR3 contains 14 residues. Looked up from germline, CDR1 is MDHEN and CDR2 is SYDVKM. In nucleotides, the CDR3 is TGTGTGGTAGCGGACCTCACTTTGGACAATGAGCAGTTCTTC. Residues: CVVADLTLDNEQFF.

The rearrangement links TRBV6-5 to TRBJ2-2; D might be TRBD1 (5 bases). The V end was cut by 2 bases, the J end by 2 bases, with 9 bases between. CDR3 length equals 15 residues. CDR1 is MNHEY, CDR2 SVGAGI, per germline. CDR3: CASSYGAANTGELFF. In DNA form, the CDR3 reads TGTGCCAGCAGTTACGGGGCTGCTAACACCGGGGAGCTGTTTTTT.

This chain connects TRBV7-7 to TRBJ2-1; 8 nucleotides agree with TRBD1. Per the germline V gene, CDR1 is SSHAT and CDR2 is FNYEAQ (reference sequence). There are 17 residues in the CDR3. J was trimmed by 8 bases and V by 0 bases; bases with no gene match: 12. The CDR3 coding sequence is TGTGCCAGCAGCTTAGCTCGACAGGGGTGTCGCTTCGATGAGCAGTTCTTC. Its protein product is CASSLARQGCRFDEQFF.

The chain uses TRBV21-1 and TRBJ2-7; no check of the table's D call, TRBD2, against the DNA was made. TRBV21-1 is tagged as a pseudogene. This CDR3 is built from 20 residues. CDR3 bases: TGTGCCAGCAACAATCGGGGGGTGGGGAGACTAGCGGACCTCTCCTACGAGCAGTACTTC. As protein: CASNNRGVGRLADLSYEQYF.

A few counts support this clone. V gene TRBV30 combines with J gene TRBJ1-1; D perhaps matches TRBD1 (6 bases). Trimming took off 3 bases at V and 1 base at J, with 12 bases between the two ends. The CDR3 sequence is 14 residues long. The germline V gene has CDR1 GTSNPN and CDR2 SVGIG (reference sequence). The CDR3 loop is CAWSVTGGNTEAFF. For the CDR3, the DNA is TGTGCCTGGAGCGTGACAGGCGGGAACACTGAAGCTTTCTTT.

The chain joins TRBV12-5 to TRBJ2-1; 12 nucleotides align to TRBD2. The V segment lost 1 base and the J segment 5 bases; nucleotides outside the gene matches: 0. CDR1 and CDR2 (germline): LGHNT, FRNRAP. The CDR3 extends over 15 amino acids. CDR3 nucleotide sequence: TGTGCTAGTGGTTTGGGACTAGCGGGGGACAATGAGCAGTTCTTC. This encodes CASGLGLAGDNEQFF.